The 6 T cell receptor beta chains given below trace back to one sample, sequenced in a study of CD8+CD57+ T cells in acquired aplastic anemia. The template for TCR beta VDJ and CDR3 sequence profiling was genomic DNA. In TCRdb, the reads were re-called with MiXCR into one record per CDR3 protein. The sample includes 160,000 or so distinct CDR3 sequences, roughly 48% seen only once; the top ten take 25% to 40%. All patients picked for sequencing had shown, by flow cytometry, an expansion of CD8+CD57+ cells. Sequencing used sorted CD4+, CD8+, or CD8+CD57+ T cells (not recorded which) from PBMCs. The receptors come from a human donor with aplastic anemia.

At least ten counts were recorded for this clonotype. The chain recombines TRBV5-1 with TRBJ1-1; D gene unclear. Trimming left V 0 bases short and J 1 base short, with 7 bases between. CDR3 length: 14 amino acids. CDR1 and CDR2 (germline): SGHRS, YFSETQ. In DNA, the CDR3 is TGCGCCAGCAGCTTGGTTGGGAAGAACACTGAAGCTTTCTTT. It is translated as CASSLVGKNTEAFF.

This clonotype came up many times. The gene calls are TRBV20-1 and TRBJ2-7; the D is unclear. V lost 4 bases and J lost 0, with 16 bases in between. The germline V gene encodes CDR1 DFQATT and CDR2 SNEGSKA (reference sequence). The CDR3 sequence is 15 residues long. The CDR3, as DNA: TGCAGTGCTACCCCCGAGGTCGGCGTCTCCTACGAGCAGTACTTC. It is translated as CSATPEVGVSYEQYF.

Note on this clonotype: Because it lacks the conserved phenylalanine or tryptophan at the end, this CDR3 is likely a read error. CDR3 DNA: TGTGCTACCAAGGACGGGGCCGAAGCTTTCCTT. It encodes CATKDGAEAFL. The chain carries TRBV24-1 and TRBJ1-1, with D possibly matching TRBD1 (5 bases). This CDR3 has 11 amino acids. Germline V gene data show CDR1 as KGHDR and CDR2 as SFDVKD.

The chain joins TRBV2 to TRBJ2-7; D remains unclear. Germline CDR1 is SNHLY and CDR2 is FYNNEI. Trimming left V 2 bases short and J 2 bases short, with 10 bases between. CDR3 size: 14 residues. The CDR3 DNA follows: TGTGCCAGCAGTGAACGGACGGCCGCCTACGAGCAGTACTTC. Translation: CASSERTAAYEQYF. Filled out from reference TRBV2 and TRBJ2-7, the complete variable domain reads EPEVTQTPSHQVTQMGQEVILRCVPISNHLYFYWYRQILGQKVEFLVSFYNNEISEKSEIFDDQFSVERPDGSNFTLKIRSTKLEDSAMYFCASSERTAAYEQYFGPGTRLTVT.

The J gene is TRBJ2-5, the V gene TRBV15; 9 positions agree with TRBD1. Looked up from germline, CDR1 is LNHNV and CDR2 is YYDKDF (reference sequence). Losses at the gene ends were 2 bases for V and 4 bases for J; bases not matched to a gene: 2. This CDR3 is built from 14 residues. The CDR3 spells CATSRNRGPETQYF. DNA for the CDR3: TGTGCCACCAGCAGAAACAGGGGGCCAGAGACCCAGTACTTC.

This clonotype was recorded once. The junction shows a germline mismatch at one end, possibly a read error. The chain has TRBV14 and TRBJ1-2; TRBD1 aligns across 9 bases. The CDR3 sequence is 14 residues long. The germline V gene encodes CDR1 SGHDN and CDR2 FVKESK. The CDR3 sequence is CASRQDRGIYGYTF. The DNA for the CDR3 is TGTGCCAGCCGCCAAGACAGGGGGATTTATGGCTACACCTTC. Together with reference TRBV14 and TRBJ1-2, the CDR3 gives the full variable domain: EAGVTQFPSHSVIEKGQTVTLRCDPISGHDNLYWYRRVMGKEIKFLLHFVKESKQDESGMPNNRFLAERTGGTYSTLKVQPAELEDSGVYFCASRQDRGIYGYTFGSGTRLTVV.